The text below deals with one T cell receptor beta chain. Its antigen target is currently unknown. Base qualities are missing; no much larger clone stands one base away. The data are from a study of cytomegalovirus exposure and HLA in healthy donors (TCRdb year 2017). Study-wide context: An earlier analysis of 587 of the donors reported about 260 Gb of sequence data and 117 million unique TCR beta sequences obtained from approximately 180 million T cells. The aim of the study was to test whether cataloging public T cell receptors could identify signatures of past pathogen exposure. Donor age, sex, ethnicity and CMV serostatus were compiled together with the repertoire data. HLA typing covered class I and class II loci at four-digit resolution. About 5 DR-DQ haplotypes were handled as single units for association and clustering, since linkage in the cohort was strong. Every discovery cohort repertoire had been produced on one sequencing platform. Among the roughly 430 genotyped donors, around 79% belonged to the genetic ancestry cluster associated with self-reported Caucasian donors. A later analysis re-examined previously published TCR beta repertoires from several hundred donors and added high-resolution HLA genotyping to investigate patterns of TCR occurrence. The number of typed donors differed by locus: roughly 629-640 for A, B, C, DRB1 and DQB1; 500 to 550 for DQA1; fewer than 610 for DPA1; and around 470 for DPB1. An early release that covered several hundred HLA-typed donors contained approximately 300 gigabases of sequencing data and 70 million to 100 million unique TCR sequences. Rather than drawing on any new phenotypic data, the later analysis identified candidate immune exposures from TCR beta sequences and the way those sequences occurred across donors. A later genetic analysis used genome-wide SNP genotypes for about three fifths of the 666 donors, treating that subset as a discovery cohort. The study combined high-throughput TCR immunosequencing, statistical association of individual TCRs with disease status, and machine learning to predict cytomegalovirus infection status. The T cell repertoires of around 730 subjects were profiled by immunosequencing and related to cytomegalovirus serostatus. Along with the approximately 700-subject first cohort, a separate validation cohort of approximately 110 different subjects was used. On average, 235,054 unique TCR beta nucleotide sequences were sequenced per donor among a few hundred genotyped donors of the cohort, with 15% to 20% of those sequences being non-productive. An earlier analysis of around 540 of the donors applied high-throughput TCR beta sequencing to assess whether each TCR beta V gene segment acted as functional or pseudogenic.

Libraries were made using the immunoSEQ multiplex PCR assay. A mixture of 60 forward primers for TCR Vbeta segments and 13 reverse primers for TCR Jbeta segments was used in the multiplex PCR. A multiplex PCR assay on genomic DNA amplified the CDR3 region of rearranged TCR beta genes. On the Illumina HiSeq System, the amplified TCR beta libraries were sequenced as 87-base-pair reads. The paper's data handling went like this. In a later analysis, 70 million to 95 million unique TCR beta chains were counted across the 500 to 850 repertoires, and around 10 million of these chains were shared by at least two donors. Raw reads were error-corrected and collapsed into unique sequences by a nearest-neighbor algorithm in which closely related sequences were merged to remove PCR and sequencing errors. Alignment of CDR3 sequences to IMGT reference sequences was used to assign V, D and J gene segments. For a sequence to be retained, a match of at least six nucleotides was required to both a V gene segment and a J gene segment. A rearrangement was called productive if the CDR3 had no stop codons and remained in frame with V and J, and every other rearrangement was called non-productive. Following IMGT convention, CDR3 was defined as the stretch from the second conserved V-encoded cysteine to the conserved J-encoded phenylalanine. Sequences without an unambiguous match to a single V gene segment were excluded from the earlier analysis of about 630 of the donors. An earlier analysis of some 500 of the donors classified V segments as functional when productive rearrangements were above 56.7% and as segregating when the standard deviation between donors was above 5%. A statistical classification framework was built for diagnosing cytomegalovirus status from the catalog of TCR beta chain sequences. A later analysis assigned V and J genes by comparing TCR nucleotide sequences with IMGT/GENE-DB human TR gene sequences. Using the TCRdist pipeline, a later analysis assigned CDR3 sequences along with most-parsimonious VDJ recombination scenarios. A later analysis defined each TCR beta chain by its CDR3 amino acid sequence plus V-gene family, and excluded reads lacking a unique V-gene family. In a later analysis, approximately 640 highly shared, low-generation-probability nucleotide sequences were removed to address suspected cross-contamination and a sequencing artifact. In a later analysis, a clonal expansion index for each public chain was calculated from normalized within-repertoire ranks of inferred template counts. A later analysis computed generation probabilities with a VDJ recombination model fitted to out-of-frame rearrangements, and checked the results against IGoR. A later analysis scored TCR-TCR, TCR-HLA and TCR-CMV co-occurrence with hypergeometric tests, applying a repertoire-size bias correction to TCR pairs. A later analysis estimated false discovery rates by permuting HLA or CMV assignments 20 times. In a later analysis, co-occurring TCRs were grouped with DBSCAN, and TCRdist sequence similarity was added when clustering was performed within HLA-allele-positive subsets. Repertoires with fewer than 30,000 or more than 120,000 public chains, plus five repertoires with anomalous nucleotide sharing, were excluded from co-occurrence clustering. TCRdb retrieved this table from immuneACCESS and kept in-frame rearrangements only. Not all clones are present; in checked studies, unresolved V genes account for under half, and no reason is known for the remainder. The V and J calls and clone size are taken from that table; D and trimming were inferred from the DNA. This sample gives 150,000 to 200,000 clones in total; around 80% of them show up just once. The biggest ten clones account for about 2.5% of the sample.

V is pruned by 1 base and J by 5 bases, leaving 5 bases of the junction without a gene match. From cysteine to phenylalanine, the CDR3 is 15 amino acids long. The retained sequence is limited to the CDR3, 45 bases, with the frame set at the first base. CDR1 and CDR2, looked up from the germline V gene, are SGHRS and YFSETQ. The cohort consisted of 600 to 700 healthy bone marrow donors. Cohort members were all nominally healthy when sampled, although unrecorded immune exposures were likely present. The donor tested CMV seronegative and was one of the 352 seronegative cohort members. A peripheral blood sample was provided by each donor, and peripheral blood mononuclear cells were used for TCR beta sequencing. The Qiagen DNeasy Blood Extraction Kit was used to extract genomic DNA from the blood cell samples. General study outcomes and caveats: For the cohort, immune exposure information was limited to CMV serostatus. Across donors, most TCR sequences were observed very rarely, whereas some public TCRs were present in many individuals. Roughly 15 rarely observed V segments, including chromosome 9 orphons, were excluded from the earlier analysis of several hundred of the donors because counts were too low. In a later analysis, HLA-associated TCR beta chains were found to be more clonally expanded and to have lower generation probabilities than equally common non-associated chains. The study gave a list of 150 to 200 TCR beta chains associated with cytomegalovirus. Sequencing depth was assumed to be roughly uniform across donors in the presence/absence analyses, though that assumption may not hold. This cohort had only TCR beta chains sequenced, and the lack of alpha or paired-chain data limited which features could be detected. In a later analysis, most CMV-associated TCR beta chains were found to appear HLA-restricted, with HLA associations seemingly driven largely by CMV exposure. Some IMGT-functional V segments, including TRBV6-2 and TRBV6-3, could not be distinguished by the 87-base-pair reads and were therefore excluded. In a later genetic analysis, a missense DCLRE1C variant was associated with V-gene and J-gene trimming of TCR beta chains, and the association was replicated in an independent cohort. The classifier was reported to diagnose cytomegalovirus status with high specificity and sensitivity in both the original cohort and the validation cohort. Specific HLA alleles were associated with more than 15,000 TCR beta sequences at a false discovery rate of 0.05 in a later analysis. A later analysis reported that several top co-occurrence clusters appeared linked to parvovirus B19, influenza, CMV and Epstein-Barr virus. In an earlier analysis of around 600 of the donors, most TCR beta V segments appeared in productive rearrangements about 87% or about 30% of the time, broadly matching IMGT annotations. A further reported finding was that TCR beta sequences accurately predicted the HLA-A and HLA-B alleles for most subjects in the first cohort. In a later analysis, the rate of TCR association differed among HLA loci, with DRB1 alleles having the most associated TCRs and HLA-C alleles having the fewest. When HLA alleles, especially DR and DQ, strongly co-occurred, attributing TCR associations to individual alleles was difficult. HLA typing was unavailable for some donors at each locus, so association tests used only the typed subset. Linkage disequilibrium might explain the correlated functional status among segregating V segments, but an unknown experimental factor could not be ruled out. In vitro tests confirmed that three of the cytomegalovirus-associated TCR beta chains recognize cytomegalovirus antigens. A cluster of highly shared sequence variants was judged likely to represent a technical artifact of the sequencing pipeline. The authors suggested that the approach could potentially be extended to other disease states and immunological phenotypes. According to a later genetic analysis, donors in an Asian-associated ancestry cluster had fewer N-insertions in productive TCRs than the roughly 700-donor mean.

The sequence links TRBV5-1 to TRBJ2-2, with TRBD2 matching 7 junction bases. The TCR originated in a woman aged 45-65 years in good health and CMV-seronegative. The sequenced sample was PBMCs. The CDR3 corresponds to CASSLYVGGTGELFF. The sequenced DNA: TGCGCCAGCAGCTTGTACGTCGGGGGGACCGGGGAGCTGTTTTTT.